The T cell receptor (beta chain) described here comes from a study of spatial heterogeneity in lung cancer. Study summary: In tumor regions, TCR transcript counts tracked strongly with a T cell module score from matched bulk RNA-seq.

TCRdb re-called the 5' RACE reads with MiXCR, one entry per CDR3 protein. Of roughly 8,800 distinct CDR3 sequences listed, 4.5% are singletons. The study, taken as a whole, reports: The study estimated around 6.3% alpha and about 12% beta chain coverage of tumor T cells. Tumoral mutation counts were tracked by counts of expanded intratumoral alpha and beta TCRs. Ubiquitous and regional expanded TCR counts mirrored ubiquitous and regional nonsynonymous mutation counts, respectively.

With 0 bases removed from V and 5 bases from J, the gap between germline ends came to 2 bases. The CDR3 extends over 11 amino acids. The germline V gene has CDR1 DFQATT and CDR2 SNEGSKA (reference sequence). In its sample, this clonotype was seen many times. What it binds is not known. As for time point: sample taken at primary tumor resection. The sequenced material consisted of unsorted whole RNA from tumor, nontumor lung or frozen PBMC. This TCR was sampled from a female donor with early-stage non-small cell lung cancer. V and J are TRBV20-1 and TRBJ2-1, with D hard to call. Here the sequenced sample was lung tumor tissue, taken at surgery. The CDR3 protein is CSARDNNEQFF. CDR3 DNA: TGCAGTGCTAGAGACAACAATGAGCAGTTCTTC.